This section outlines one T cell receptor (beta chain) sequence together with its context. Antigen specificity is unknown. The CDR3 goes on 3 residues after the read ends, and that part is filled in from the germline J gene. This sample was included in a study of T cells in women clearing cervical HPV infection. CDR1 and CDR2 from the germline V gene are SGHRS and YFSETQ. This CDR3 has 12 residues. The germline V and J ends were trimmed by 7 bases and 1 base, with 8 bases remaining between them. All donors had a single incident cervical HPV16 infection, not prevalent. Clones were read by immunoSEQ multiplex PCR, and TCRdb kept only the in-frame ones, dropping some. The table for this sample gives roughly 28,000 clones. The study, taken as a whole, reports: Repertoire richness, not evenness, was significantly elevated in CIN3+ cases versus controls. It is unknown whether associations predate infection; no effector/memory or HPV-specific sorting.

The sequence derives from a woman between 18 and 75 years old with a cervical HPV16 infection that either progressed to CIN3+ or cleared (not recorded which). Material for sequencing was blood buffy coat. The V call is TRBV5-1, the J call TRBJ2-5; a possible D gene is TRBD1 (6 bases). CDR3 bases read: TGCGCCAGCCTGGGGGCCCAAGAGACC. This codes for CASLGAQET. The full CDR3 reads CASLGAQETQYF.